This T cell receptor (beta chain) came from a study of CD8 T cells in ankylosing spondylitis. Whole-study findings and limits: Some of these motif variants have turned up before, in reports on reactive arthritis synovial fluid and blood.

V lost 7 bases, J lost 0 bases, and 2 bases stayed unmatched. This CDR3 is built from 14 residues. Each TCR beta library was made by quantitative 5'-RACE that incorporated molecular barcodes. TCRdb analysed the 5' RACE reads with MiXCR anew, one entry per CDR3 protein. Of 350,000 to 450,000 distinct CDR3 sequences in the sample, approximately 20% were seen once. This clonotype appeared a few times. The antigen is unknown. This sequence originates from a male donor with ankylosing spondylitis or in good health (not recorded which). V gene TRBV12-3 or TRBV12-4 combines with J gene TRBJ2-3, with TRBD1 identical over 9 bases. The sequencing input was blood, either unsorted or a sorted T cell fraction (not recorded which). The CDR3 sequence: CASKGTGSTDTQYF. DNA of the CDR3: TGTGCCAGCAAGGGGACAGGGAGCACAGATACGCAGTATTTT.